Listed below are T cell receptor beta chains from one sample, sequenced in a study of cytomegalovirus exposure and HLA in healthy donors. Clones were read by immunoSEQ multiplex PCR, and TCRdb kept only the in-frame ones, dropping some. This sample yields under 200,000 clones, of which more than 65% are seen a single time; around 1.5% belongs to the top ten. Material: PBMCs. The receptor set was obtained from a male donor in good health and CMV-seronegative. CDR3s include the opening cysteine and the closing phenylalanine or tryptophan.

v_call: TRBV4-3
j_call: TRBJ2-1
cdr3_aa: CASSQVGTGVRAEQFF

v_call: TRBV5-4
j_call: TRBJ1-1
cdr3_aa: CASSPDRGRVGTEAFF

v_call: TRBV30
j_call: TRBJ1-2
cdr3_aa: CAWGNDRGWGYTF

v_call: TRBV2
j_call: NA
cdr3_aa: CASRPTSGRPYEQYF

v_call: TRBV27
j_call: TRBJ2-2
cdr3_aa: CASSFQGPRGTGELFF

v_call: TRBV7-9
j_call: TRBJ1-1
cdr3_aa: CASSQGRGAGGEAFF

v_call: TRBV2
j_call: TRBJ2-5
cdr3_aa: CASRVEGQVETQYF

v_call: TRBV7-8
j_call: TRBJ2-6
cdr3_aa: CASSLLWEFLSGANVLTF

v_call: TRBV11-3
j_call: TRBJ2-6
cdr3_aa: CASGWTGPSGANVLTF

v_call: TRBV19
j_call: TRBJ1-6
cdr3_aa: CASRGGDIGNSPLHF

v_call: TRBV15
j_call: TRBJ1-5
cdr3_aa: CATSRARNRGQGQPQHF

v_call: TRBV5-8
j_call: TRBJ2-1
cdr3_aa: CASSLGTSGRAAYNEQFF

v_call: TRBV7-9
j_call: TRBJ2-1
cdr3_aa: CAGEGLVPLNEQFF

v_call: TRBV6-6
j_call: TRBJ2-5
cdr3_aa: CASSYQGVETQYF

v_call: TRBV7-2
j_call: TRBJ2-1
cdr3_aa: CASSSFGRSSYNEQFF

v_call: TRBV6-5
j_call: TRBJ1-1
cdr3_aa: CASSYVRGLTFF

v_call: TRBV4-1
j_call: TRBJ2-5
cdr3_aa: CASSQVNREETQYF

v_call: TRBV4-1
j_call: TRBJ2-3
cdr3_aa: CASSHRGQGSTDTQYF

v_call: TRBV19
j_call: TRBJ1-5
cdr3_aa: CASSTPGTSGQPQHF

v_call: TRBV10-3
j_call: TRBJ2-6
cdr3_aa: CAISEWGPASGANVLTF

v_call: TRBV5-4
j_call: TRBJ2-1
cdr3_aa: CASSSRAGQPLGEQFF

v_call: TRBV9
j_call: TRBJ2-3
cdr3_aa: CASSPTNTDTQYF

v_call: TRBV11-2
j_call: TRBJ2-1
cdr3_aa: CASSFGGLGNEQFF

v_call: TRBV2
j_call: TRBJ1-2
cdr3_aa: CASRRLWGDYGYTF

v_call: TRBV5-5
j_call: TRBJ2-1
cdr3_aa: CASSVTGAPSSYNEQFF

v_call: TRBV9
j_call: TRBJ2-5
cdr3_aa: CASSVEQGFFETQYF

v_call: TRBV6-1
j_call: TRBJ2-7
cdr3_aa: CASSKTTTQTYEQYF

v_call: TRBV28
j_call: TRBJ2-3
cdr3_aa: CASRTWGYSREGDTQYF

v_call: TRBV6-1
j_call: TRBJ2-3
cdr3_aa: CASSERGGGGTDTQYF

v_call: TRBV25-1
j_call: TRBJ1-2
cdr3_aa: CASRGFGAGPNYGYTF

v_call: TRBV15
j_call: TRBJ2-7
cdr3_aa: CATSRGREAYEQYF

v_call: TRBV29-1
j_call: TRBJ1-2
cdr3_aa: CSAGGQIYGYTF

v_call: TRBV16
j_call: TRBJ2-5
cdr3_aa: CASSLTRSTQYF

v_call: TRBV9
j_call: TRBJ1-3
cdr3_aa: CASSVGGNSGNTIYF

v_call: TRBV27
j_call: TRBJ2-3
cdr3_aa: CASSPLLGEGLTDTQYF